Below are 11 T cell receptor beta chains sequenced from a single sample in a study of T cells in Graves' hyperthyroidism and ophthalmopathy. Amplification yielded TCR beta CDR3 regions, with RNA transcripts as the source. With the HTBI primer set, the TCR CDR3 went through a first round of RT-PCR. TCRdb re-called the multiplex PCR reads through MiXCR, storing one row per CDR3 protein. The sample records about 400,000 distinct CDR3 sequences, 11% to 15% being singletons. The sequenced sample was blood. These receptors were collected from a man in his forties or fifties with Graves' ophthalmopathy.

A few counts support this clonotype. The chain has TRBV9 and TRBJ1-4; a possible D gene is TRBD1 (5 bases). V lost 2 bases to trimming and J lost 2 bases, with 10 bases between them. CDR1 is SGDLS and CDR2 is YYNGEE in the germline V gene. The CDR3 covers 15 residues. CDR3 nucleotides: TGTGCCAGCAGCGTTGGAGGGGCCACTAATGAAAAACTGTTTTTT. This sequence encodes CASSVGGATNEKLFF.

This clonotype was seen many times. V and J are TRBV7-8 and TRBJ2-7, with 8 nucleotides matching TRBD1. Germline-derived CDR1 and CDR2 are SGHVS and FQNEAQ. CDR3 length equals 16 residues. With 5 bases clipped from V and 0 bases from J, the junction kept 9 bases outside the gene matches. CDR3 in DNA: TGTGCCAGCAGCCGCGACAGGGGCCCTCACTCCTACGAGCAGTACTTC. Residues: CASSRDRGPHSYEQYF.

This clonotype showed up many times. DNA for the CDR3: TGTGCCAGCAGCCCTGGACAGGGAAGGTCAGATACGCAGTATTTT. Protein product: CASSPGQGRSDTQYF. The rearrangement uses TRBV11-2 and TRBJ2-3; 8 positions agree with TRBD1. This CDR3 region has 15 residues. Trimming took 5 bases from V and 4 from J; bases not matched to a gene: 8. Germline V gives CDR1 SGHAT, CDR2 FQNNGV. The complete variable domain, with remaining parts taken from reference TRBV11-2 and TRBJ2-3, reads EAGVAQSPRYKIIEKRQSVAFWCNPISGHATLYWYQQILGQGPKLLIQFQNNGVVDDSQLPKDRFSAERLKGVDSTLKIQPAKLEDSAVYLCASSPGQGRSDTQYFGPGTRLTVL.

This clonotype has ten or more counts. The chain is built from TRBV12-3 or TRBV12-4 and TRBJ2-1, with TRBD2 matching 9 bases. The V gene end was trimmed by 8 bases and the J gene end by 10 bases; junction bases not matched to a gene: 12. The CDR3 has 14 residues. The CDR3 sequence: CASSPSGTPGEQFF. In DNA form, the CDR3 reads TGTGCCAGCTCTCCTAGCGGGACCCCCGGGGAGCAGTTCTTC.

This clonotype came up many times. The chain recombines TRBV4-2 with TRBJ2-7; 8 nucleotides match TRBD2. Looked up from germline, CDR1 is LGHNA and CDR2 is YNFKEQ. The CDR3 totals 15 residues. J lost 4 bases, V lost 2 bases, and 7 bases had no gene match. The CDR3, as DNA: TGTGCCAGCAGCCAACCTGCGGGAGGAGGGTACGAGCAGTACTTC. Protein product: CASSQPAGGGYEQYF.

This clonotype was seen ten or more times. The CDR3 coding sequence is TGTGCCAGCAGTTACGTGAGTCGTTCCCGGCGAGATACGCAGTATTTT. It translates to CASSYVSRSRRDTQYF. The chain is built from TRBV6-5 and TRBJ2-3, with D uncertain. This CDR3 comprises 16 residues. Per germline, CDR1 MNHEY and CDR2 SVGAGI. Trimming took off 2 bases at V and 5 bases at J, with 17 bases between the two ends.

This clonotype came up many times. This chain joins TRBV15 and TRBJ2-7, with TRBD2 matching over 10 bases. Germline CDR1 is LNHNV and CDR2 is YYDKDF (reference sequence). The CDR3 consists of 16 residues. Trimming at V came to 6 bases and at J to 0 bases, leaving 8 bases not matched to a gene. The CDR3 region has the DNA TGTGCCACCAGGGGTTTAACTAGCGGGAACTCCTACGAGCAGTACTTC. Translated: CATRGLTSGNSYEQYF.

This clonotype was seen many times. This chain uses TRBV20-1 with TRBJ2-7, with D perhaps TRBD2 (6 bases). CDR1 and CDR2 (germline): DFQATT, SNEGSKA (reference sequence). This CDR3 comprises 14 residues. Trimming took 0 bases from V and 0 from J, leaving 9 bases between them. The CDR3 sequence: CSARERLDSYEQYF. DNA for the CDR3: TGCAGTGCTAGAGAGAGACTAGACTCCTACGAGCAGTACTTC.

This clonotype was observed a handful of times. The J gene is TRBJ2-3, the V gene TRBV20-1; maybe TRBD2 (5 bases). Germline CDR1 and CDR2: DFQATT and SNEGSKA (reference sequence). V was clipped by 6 bases and J by 4 bases, with 14 bases between them. The CDR3 contains 13 residues. The CDR3: CSAAGLSADTQYF. CDR3 DNA: TGCAGTGCCGCTGGACTTAGCGCAGATACGCAGTATTTT.

The V call is TRBV20-1, the J call TRBJ2-7, with a tentative D call TRBD1 (5 bases). Germline-derived CDR1 and CDR2 are DFQATT and SNEGSKA (reference sequence). The CDR3 loop spans 14 amino acids. The V and J ends lost 3 bases and 2 bases respectively, with 14 bases between them. The DNA for the CDR3 is TGCAGTGCTAGGAGACAGCTTATCCCCTACGAGCAGTACTTC. Translated: CSARRQLIPYEQYF.

The chain couples TRBV20-1 to TRBJ2-7, with 16 bases that match TRBD2. Germline values: CDR1 DFQATT, CDR2 SNEGSKA (reference sequence). The CDR3 has 19 amino acids. Trimming at V came to 0 bases and at J to 5 bases, leaving 13 bases not matched to a gene. CDR3 in amino acids: CSARELQPGTSGRVNEQYF. DNA for the CDR3: TGCAGTGCTAGAGAACTCCAACCCGGGACTAGCGGGAGGGTAAACGAGCAGTACTTC.